This TCR beta chain was documented in a study of T-cell reconstitution after alpha-beta-depleted transplantation in children. Study-wide findings and caveats: Newly generated T cells supplied most T-cell counts and diversity one year post-transplant. Some patients' high day-60 TCRbeta diversity was attributed to recipient cells surviving conditioning.

Note on this clonotype: The antigen remains unidentified.

The CDR3 covers 14 residues. In germline, CDR1 is SGHTS, CDR2 YDEGEE. The J segment lost 5 bases and the V segment lost 3 bases, leaving 5 bases of the junction unmatched. This sample's TCRbeta library carried unique molecular identifier barcodes. TCRdb recomputed calls from the PCR reads with MiXCR, one row per CDR3 protein. This table holds a few hundred thousand distinct CDR3 sequences, 25% to 30% found once. The rearrangement links TRBV5-8 to TRBJ2-3, with 8 bases lining up with TRBD2. The specimen was PBMCs, collected before TCRalphabeta/CD19-depleted stem cell transplant. The clonotype originates from a boy in the first two years of life with Wiskott-Aldrich syndrome, due to receive a stem cell transplant. The DNA of the CDR3 is TGTGCCAGCAGCTCGGGACTAGTCGGAGATACGCAGTATTTT. Translation: CASSSGLVGDTQYF.